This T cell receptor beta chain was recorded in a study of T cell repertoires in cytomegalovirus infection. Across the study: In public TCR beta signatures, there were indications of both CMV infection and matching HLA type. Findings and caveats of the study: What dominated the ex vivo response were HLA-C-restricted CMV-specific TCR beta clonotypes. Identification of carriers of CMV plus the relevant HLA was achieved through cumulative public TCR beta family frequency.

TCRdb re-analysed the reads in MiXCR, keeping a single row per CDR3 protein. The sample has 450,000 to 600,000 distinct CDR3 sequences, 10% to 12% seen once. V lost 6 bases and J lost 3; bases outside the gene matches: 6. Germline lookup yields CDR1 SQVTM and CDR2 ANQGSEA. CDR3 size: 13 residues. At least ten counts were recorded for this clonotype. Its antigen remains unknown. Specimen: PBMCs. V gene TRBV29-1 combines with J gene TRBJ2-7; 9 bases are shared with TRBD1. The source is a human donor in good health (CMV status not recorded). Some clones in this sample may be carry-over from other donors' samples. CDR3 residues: CSVGTGPNYEQYF. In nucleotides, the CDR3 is TGCAGCGTAGGGACAGGGCCGAACTACGAGCAGTACTTC.